Listed below are T cell receptor beta chains from one sample, sequenced in a study of control samples from healthy donors and cancer patients. Here immunoSEQ multiplex PCR was the method, and the copy in TCRdb shows in-frame clones only, minus some. The table records hundreds of thousands of clones, around 90% of them present only once. Sample: PBMCs. The source of these receptors is a middle-aged man with head and neck cancer. CDR3s include the opening cysteine and the closing phenylalanine or tryptophan. Each record gives: clone size, V gene, D gene, J gene, CDR3 protein, CDR3 DNA. D genes are given only for firm matches. Where a row states a size, it is once, few, many or the class of an expanded clone; other rows omit it.

.	TRBV5-1	TRBD1	TRBJ2-7	CASSWMNDRGYEQYF	TGCGCCAGCAGCTGGATGAATGACAGGGGCTACGAGCAGTACTTC
.	TRBV28	.	TRBJ2-1	CASSLPDKWQFF	TGTGCCAGCAGTTTGCCCGATAAGTGGCAGTTCTTC
.	TRBV2	.	TRBJ2-2	CASTVGWLNTGELFF	TGTGCCAGCACCGTGGGGTGGCTCAACACCGGGGAGCTGTTTTTT
once	TRBV6-1	.	TRBJ2-1	CASSEARISYNEQFF	TGTGCCAGCAGTGAAGCACGGATCTCCTACAATGAGCAGTTCTTC
.	TRBV29-1	.	TRBJ1-2	CSVAVNYGYTF	TGCAGCGTCGCAGTTAACTATGGCTACACCTTC
once	TRBV7-3	.	TRBJ1-5	CASSLNSNQPQHF	TGTGCCAGCAGCTTAAACAGCAATCAGCCCCAGCATTTT
.	TRBV27	.	TRBJ1-2	CASSLSASYGYTF	TGTGCCAGCAGTTTGTCAGCTAGCTATGGCTACACCTTC
.	TRBV19	TRBD1	TRBJ1-1	CASTLGQGDTEAFF	TGTGCCAGTACCCTAGGACAGGGCGATACTGAAGCTTTCTTT
.	TRBV18	TRBD1	TRBJ2-5	CASSPETGGYVTQYF	TGTGCCAGCTCCCCCGAGACAGGGGGCTACGTGACCCAGTACTTC
.	TRBV4-1	.	TRBJ2-5	CASSPQRREETQYF	TGCGCCAGCAGCCCCCAAAGGCGGGAAGAGACCCAGTACTTC
.	TRBV3-1/TRBV3-2	TRBD2	TRBJ2-5	CASRPFASGGTPKTQYF	TGTGCCAGCAGACCCTTCGCTAGCGGGGGGACCCCCAAGACCCAGTACTTC